This T cell receptor (beta chain) was captured by sequencing in a study of blood T cell repertoires in COVID-19 (TCRdb year 2020). About the investigation overall: Samples from collaborators originated in the United States, Italy and Spain and spanned both the acute and convalescent phases of COVID-19. The material from the prospective study consisted of cDNA or gDNA derived from T cells, B-cell-depleted T cells, or PBMCs. Subjects who had been exposed to COVID-19, were actively infected with it, or had recovered from it provided the deeply sampled blood TCRbeta repertoires that made up the dataset. The repertoires were released in a freely available public database intended as a resource for research on the immune response to SARS-CoV-2. The samples were drawn from the first 160 participants of the ongoing ImmuneRACE study and from 1,200 or so subjects provided by 6 global collaborators. Sample metadata almost always included a de-identified subject ID, COVID-19 status, age in years and sex. Where available, HLA class I and class II types were taken from metadata supplied by the sample provider and were not determined by assay-based typing.

A remark on this clone: Its antigen target is currently unknown. Base qualities are not recorded, but no much larger clone differs from it by a single base.

TCRbeta CDR3 regions were amplified from genomic DNA by means of the immunoSEQ Assay, a bias-controlled multiplex PCR. The authors processed their data as follows. The number of nucleated cells in each sample was estimated from the amplification of reference gene primers within the assay. Sequence reads were collapsed and filtered to measure the absolute abundance of every unique TCRbeta CDR3 rearrangement. Productive Simpson clonality was computed per sample as the square root of Simpson's diversity index over productive rearrangements. The clones in this table, taken by TCRdb from immuneACCESS, are in-frame only. Not every clone is retained; where verified, under half of the shortfall comes from an unresolved V gene, and the cause of the rest is unknown. V and J calls and clone size are those listed in that table; D and trimming were worked out from the DNA. The sample has some 310,000 clones on record, roughly 88% of them singletons. 2.5% to 3.5% of the sample is taken by the ten largest.

One collaborating source in Seattle enrolled patients during active infection and followed them longitudinally through the course of disease. Whole blood was collected in K2EDTA tubes by collaborating institutions according to the institutions' own protocols. For TCRbeta analysis, collaborators shipped samples as frozen whole blood, isolated PBMCs, or DNA extracted from either of those sample types. Beyond this particular receptor, the publication reports: The quantity of clinical and demographic metadata differed by source and by participant and was supplied without curation.

Spanning cysteine to phenylalanine, the CDR3 consists of 15 amino acids. Just the 45-base CDR3 DNA is kept, in frame starting at base 1. The germline V end is reduced by 3 bases and the J end by 7 bases; junction bases left unmatched: 8. From the germline V gene, CDR1 is SGHRS and CDR2 is YFSETQ. The sequenced sample was peripheral blood. The chain is assembled from TRBV5-1 and TRBJ2-4, and TRBD1 aligns with 9 junction nucleotides. This clonotype was obtained from a woman aged 30 to 39 with COVID-19, enrolled during active disease. The CDR3 region: CASSSTGGAGNIQYF. The DNA sequence is as follows: TGCGCCAGCAGCTCTACAGGGGGCGCGGGGAACATTCAGTACTTC.